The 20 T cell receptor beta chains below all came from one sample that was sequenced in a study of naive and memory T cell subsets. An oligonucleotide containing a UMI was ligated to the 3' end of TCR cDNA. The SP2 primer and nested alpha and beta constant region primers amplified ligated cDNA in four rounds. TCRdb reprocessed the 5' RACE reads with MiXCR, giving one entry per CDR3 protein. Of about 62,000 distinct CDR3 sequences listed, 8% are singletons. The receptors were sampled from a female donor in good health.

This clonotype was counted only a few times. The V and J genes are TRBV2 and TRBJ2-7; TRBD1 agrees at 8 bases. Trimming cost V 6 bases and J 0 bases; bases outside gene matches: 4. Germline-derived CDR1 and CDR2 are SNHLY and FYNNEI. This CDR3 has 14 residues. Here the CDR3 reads CASSGGQDSYEQYF. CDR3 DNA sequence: TGTGCCAGCAGCGGGGGACAGGACTCCTACGAGCAGTACTTC.

CDR3 amino acids: CAVAGNNEQFF. The CDR3 coding sequence is TGTGCGGTAGCGGGAAACAATGAGCAGTTCTTC. The chain carries TRBV27 and TRBJ2-1, with 8 bases identical to TRBD2. CDR1 and CDR2 from the germline V gene are MNHEY and SMNVEV (reference sequence). The CDR3 is 11 amino acids.

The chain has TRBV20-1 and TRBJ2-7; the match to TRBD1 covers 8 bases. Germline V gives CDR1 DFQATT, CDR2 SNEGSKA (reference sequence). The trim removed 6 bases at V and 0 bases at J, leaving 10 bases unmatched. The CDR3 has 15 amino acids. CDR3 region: CSAVERQGSSYEQYF. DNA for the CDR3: TGCAGTGCGGTAGAGCGACAGGGGAGCTCCTACGAGCAGTACTTC.

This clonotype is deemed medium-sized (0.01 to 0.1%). The CDR3 DNA follows: TGCAGCGTAGGCCTGGGACTAGAGTCGGGCGAGCAGTACTTC. The encoded protein is CSVGLGLESGEQYF. V usage is TRBV29-1 and J usage is TRBJ2-7; 8 bases are shared with TRBD2. The CDR3 extends over 14 amino acids. CDR1 is SQVTM and CDR2 is ANQGSEA in the germline V gene. V lost 6 bases and J lost 6; bases outside the gene matches: 13.

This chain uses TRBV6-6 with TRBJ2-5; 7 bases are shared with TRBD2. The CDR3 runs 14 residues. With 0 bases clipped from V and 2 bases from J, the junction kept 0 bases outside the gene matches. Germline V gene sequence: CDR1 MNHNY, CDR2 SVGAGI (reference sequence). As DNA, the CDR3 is TGTGCCAGCAGTTACTCGGGGGGGCAAGAGACCCAGTACTTC. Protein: CASSYSGGQETQYF.

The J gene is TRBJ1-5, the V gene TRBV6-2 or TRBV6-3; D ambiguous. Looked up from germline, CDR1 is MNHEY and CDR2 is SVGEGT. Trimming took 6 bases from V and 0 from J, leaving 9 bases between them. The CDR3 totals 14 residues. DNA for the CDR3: TGTGCCAGCAGCCAACAGAATAGCAATCAGCCCCAGCATTTT. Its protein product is CASSQQNSNQPQHF.

In nucleotides, the CDR3 is TGTGCCAGCGGGGGGCGGAACACTGAAGCTTTCTTT. Amino acid sequence: CASGGRNTEAFF. The V call is TRBV2, the J call TRBJ1-1, with D perhaps matching TRBD1 (6 bases). There are 12 residues in the CDR3. Per the germline V gene, CDR1 is SNHLY and CDR2 is FYNNEI. V was clipped by 8 bases and J by 1 base, with 8 bases between them.

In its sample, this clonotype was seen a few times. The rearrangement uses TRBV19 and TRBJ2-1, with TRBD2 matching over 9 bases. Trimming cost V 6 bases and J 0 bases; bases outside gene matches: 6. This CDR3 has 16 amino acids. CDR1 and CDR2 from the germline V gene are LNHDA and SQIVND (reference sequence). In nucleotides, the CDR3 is TGTGCCAGTAGCAGCGGGAGGCGCAGCTCCTACAATGAGCAGTTCTTC. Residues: CASSSGRRSSYNEQFF.

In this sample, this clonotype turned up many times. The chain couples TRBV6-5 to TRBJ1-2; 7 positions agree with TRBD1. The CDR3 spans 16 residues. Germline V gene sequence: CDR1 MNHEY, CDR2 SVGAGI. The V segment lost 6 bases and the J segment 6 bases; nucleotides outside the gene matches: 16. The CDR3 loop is CASSPEGSGGLNGYTF. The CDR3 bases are TGTGCCAGCAGCCCTGAGGGATCAGGGGGACTTAATGGCTACACCTTC.

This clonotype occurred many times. Here the CDR3 reads CASSHTGLSYEQYF. For the CDR3, the DNA is TGCGCCAGCAGTCACACAGGGCTATCCTACGAGCAGTACTTC. The rearrangement joins TRBV5-1 to TRBJ2-7; a possible D gene is TRBD1 (6 bases). CDR1 SGHRS and CDR2 YFSETQ come from the germline V gene. V lost 5 bases to trimming and J lost 1 base, with 13 bases between them. The CDR3 length is 14 residues.

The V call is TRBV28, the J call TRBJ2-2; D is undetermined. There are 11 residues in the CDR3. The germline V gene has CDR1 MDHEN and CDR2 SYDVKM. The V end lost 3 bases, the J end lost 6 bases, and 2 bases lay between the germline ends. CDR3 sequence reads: CASSFSGELFF. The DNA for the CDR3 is TGTGCCAGCAGTTTCTCCGGGGAGCTGTTTTTT.

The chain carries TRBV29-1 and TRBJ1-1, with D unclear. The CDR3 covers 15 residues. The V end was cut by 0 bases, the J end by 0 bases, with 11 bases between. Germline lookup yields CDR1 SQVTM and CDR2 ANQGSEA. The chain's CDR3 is CSVEDPEILNTEAFF. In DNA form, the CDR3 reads TGCAGCGTTGAAGATCCTGAGATCCTGAACACTGAAGCTTTCTTT.

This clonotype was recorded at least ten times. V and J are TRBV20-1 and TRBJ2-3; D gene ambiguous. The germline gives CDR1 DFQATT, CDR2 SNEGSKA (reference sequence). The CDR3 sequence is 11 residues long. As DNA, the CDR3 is TGCAAGGCTGGAAGCACAGATACGCAGTATTTT. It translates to CKAGSTDTQYF.

CDR3 in amino acids: CASSLSYAGSSQHF. CDR3 in DNA: TGTGCCAGCAGTTTAAGTTATGCGGGATCGTCCCAGCATTTT. The gene calls are TRBV12-3 or TRBV12-4 and TRBJ1-5; unclear D gene. This CDR3 has 14 amino acids. Between the trimmed V and J ends, which lost 2 bases and 11 bases, there was a span of 16 bases.

CDR3 in DNA: TGTGCCAGCAGCCAAGTGTCCGGGACGGCTTACAATGAGCAGTTCTTC. This codes for CASSQVSGTAYNEQFF. The rearrangement uses TRBV3-1 and TRBJ2-1; D may match TRBD1 or TRBD2 (5 bases each). This CDR3 is built from 16 residues. The germline V gene encodes CDR1 LGHDT and CDR2 YNNKEL (reference sequence). V was pared by 1 base and J by 4 bases, with 14 bases between.

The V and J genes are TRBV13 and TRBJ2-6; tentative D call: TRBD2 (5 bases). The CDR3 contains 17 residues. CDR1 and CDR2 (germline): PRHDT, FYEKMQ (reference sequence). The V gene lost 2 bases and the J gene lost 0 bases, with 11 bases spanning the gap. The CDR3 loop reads CASSLRAEFSGANVLTF. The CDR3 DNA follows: TGTGCCAGCAGCTTACGAGCGGAGTTCTCTGGGGCCAACGTCCTGACTTTC.

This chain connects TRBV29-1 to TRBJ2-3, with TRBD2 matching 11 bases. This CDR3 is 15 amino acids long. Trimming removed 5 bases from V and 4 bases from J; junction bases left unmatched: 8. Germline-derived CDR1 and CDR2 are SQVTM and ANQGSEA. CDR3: CSVWASGGRADTQYF. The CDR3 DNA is TGCAGCGTTTGGGCTAGCGGGGGGAGGGCAGATACGCAGTATTTT.

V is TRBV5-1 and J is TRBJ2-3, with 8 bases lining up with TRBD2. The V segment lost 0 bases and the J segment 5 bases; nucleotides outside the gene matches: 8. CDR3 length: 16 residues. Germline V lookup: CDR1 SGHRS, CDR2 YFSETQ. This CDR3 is CASSLDSGGAGDTQYF. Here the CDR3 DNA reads TGCGCCAGCAGCTTGGATTCCGGGGGGGCCGGAGATACGCAGTATTTT.

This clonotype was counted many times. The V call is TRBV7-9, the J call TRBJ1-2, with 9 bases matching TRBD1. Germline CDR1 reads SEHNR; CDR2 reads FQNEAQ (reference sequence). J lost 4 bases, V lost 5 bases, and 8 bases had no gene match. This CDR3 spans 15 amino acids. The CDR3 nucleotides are TGTGCCAGCAGCAGTACAGGGGGCAGAGGCTATGGCTACACCTTC. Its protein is CASSSTGGRGYGYTF.

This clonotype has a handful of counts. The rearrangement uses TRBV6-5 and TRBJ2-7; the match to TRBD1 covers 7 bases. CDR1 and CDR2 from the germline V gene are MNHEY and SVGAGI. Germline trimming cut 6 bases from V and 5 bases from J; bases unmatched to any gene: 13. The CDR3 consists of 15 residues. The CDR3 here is CASSRRRGQRNEQYF. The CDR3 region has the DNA TGTGCCAGCAGCCGACGTCGGGGACAGAGGAACGAGCAGTACTTC.